Listed below are T cell receptor beta chains from one sample, sequenced in a study of shared T cell receptors in the human thymus. Clones were sequenced by immunoSEQ multiplex PCR, and TCRdb holds only the in-frame ones, with some missing. The sample records hundreds of thousands of clones, approximately 87% being singletons. The same sample was also studied in work on human thymus T cells.

Input material: thymocytes. The source of these receptors is a boy under three years old with a congenital heart defect. Both conserved end residues are part of each CDR3. The D gene is left open where the match is weak. Size is stated for part of the rows, as once, few or many counts, or as a class when the clone is expanded.

J | V | size | D | DNA | CDR3
TRBJ1-2 | TRBV28 | . | TRBD1 | TGTGCCAGCAGTTTTAAAACGACAGGGGGCTATGGCTACACCTTC | CASSFKTTGGYGYTF
TRBJ1-1 | TRBV2 | . | . | TGTGCCAGCACCAAGGGGGGGAAAGAGATGGCTACTGAAGCTTTCTTT | CASTKGGKEMATEAFF
TRBJ1-3 | TRBV28 | once | . | TGTGCCAGCAGTTTCTTGGGCAGGGAACCCCACTCTGGAAACACCATATATTTT | CASSFLGREPHSGNTIYF
TRBJ2-3 | TRBV28 | . | TRBD2 | TGTGCCAGCAGTTCGACGACTAGCGGGAGGGGTACAGATACGCAGTATTTT | CASSSTTSGRGTDTQYF
TRBJ2-5 | TRBV28 | . | . | TGTGCCAGCAGTTCCACCCGACTAGGGGTGGTGGAGACCCAGTACTTC | CASSSTRLGVVETQYF
TRBJ1-5 | TRBV5-4 | . | TRBD1 | TGTGCCAGCAGGACCCATTGGACAGGGGAAAGTCACGATCAGCCCCAGCATTTT | CASRTHWTGESHDQPQHF
TRBJ1-1 | TRBV11-2 | . | . | TGTGCCAGCAGTACAGACGCTGAAGCTTTCTTT | CASSTDAEAFF
TRBJ1-2 | TRBV14 | . | TRBD1 | TGTGCCAGCAGCCTCTCACCAGGGGGAATTTATGGCTACACCTTC | CASSLSPGGIYGYTF
TRBJ2-1 | TRBV10-1 | . | . | TGCGCCAGCAGTGAGGTGGGAGGTTCCTACAATGAGCAGTTCTTC | CASSEVGGSYNEQFF
TRBJ1-3 | TRBV28 | . | . | TGTGCCAGCAGTTCCCGGGGGACTGACTCTGGAAACACCATATATTTT | CASSSRGTDSGNTIYF
TRBJ1-5 | TRBV19 | . | TRBD1 | TGTGCCGGGGGACAGCGTTTAGGACAGCCCCAGCATTTT | CAGGQRLGQPQHF
TRBJ1-1 | TRBV7-2 | . | TRBD1 | TGTGCCAGCAGCCCCTCAGGGGGCGAGACTGAAGCTTTCTTT | CASSPSGGETEAFF
TRBJ2-7 | TRBV7-8 | . | TRBD2 | TGTGCCAGCAGCTTAGGAATAGCGGGAGGGTTTGGGGAGCAGTACTTC | CASSLGIAGGFGEQYF
TRBJ2-3 | TRBV13 | . | . | TGTGCCAGCAGCTCAGATGGGTCGCTGGGGAGCCCAACTAGCACAGATACGCAGTATTTT | CASSSDGSLGSPTSTDTQYF
TRBJ1-3 | TRBV7-9 | . | TRBD1 | TGTGCCAGCAGCTCAAACCCTCAGGGGGTTCACTCTGGAAACACCATATATTTT | CASSSNPQGVHSGNTIYF
TRBJ1-1 | TRBV2 | few | . | TGTGCCAGCTCCCCAGGGATGAACACTGAAGCTTTCTTT | CASSPGMNTEAFF
TRBJ2-7 | TRBV7-6 | . | TRBD2 | TGTGCCAGCAGCCGCCTCGGCGGGGGGTACGAGCAGTACTTC | CASSRLGGGYEQYF
TRBJ2-3 | TRBV2 | . | TRBD2 | TGTGCCAGCAGTGAGACTAGCGGGGGGTACACAGATACGCAGTATTTT | CASSETSGGYTDTQYF
TRBJ2-1 | TRBV27 | once | . | TGTGCCAGCAGTTTAGCCCACGTTAGAACCTCCTACAATGAGCAGTTCTTC | CASSLAHVRTSYNEQFF
TRBJ2-1 | TRBV7-6 | once | TRBD2 | TGTGCCAGCAGCTACCCGGGTGGGACTTTAGCGGGAGGTAACAATGAGCAGTTCTTC | CASSYPGGTLAGGNNEQFF
TRBJ2-7 | TRBV5-8 | . | TRBD1 | TGTGCCAGCAGCTCGGCGGGACAGGGGACTCTCTACGAGCAGTACTTC | CASSSAGQGTLYEQYF
TRBJ2-1 | TRBV5-1 | . | TRBD2 | TGCGCCAGCAGCTGGGGACTAGCGGCCCGTCGCTCCTACAATGAGCAGTTCTTC | CASSWGLAARRSYNEQFF